Included here is one T cell receptor beta chain sequence, with context. This specimen belongs to a study of OX40 agonist ivuxolimab in advanced cancers. Study in general: Patients treated during dose escalation were battling hepatocellular carcinoma, melanoma, renal cell or head and neck cancer.

The table came from immunoSEQ multiplex PCR; TCRdb's copy has only in-frame clones and leaves some out. This repertoire shows around 94,000 clones, under 85% found once; its top ten account for around 4%. The J segment lost 4 bases and the V segment lost 1 base, leaving 4 bases of the junction unmatched. The germline V gene has CDR1 LNHNV and CDR2 YYDKDF (reference sequence). The CDR3 runs 15 residues. The genes are TRBV15 and TRBJ2-3; 8 bases match TRBD1. This sequence was found in an adult with an advanced solid tumor such as melanoma, head and neck, liver or kidney cancer. The sequences come from CD4+ or CD8+ T cells sorted from blood, collected in a trial of the OX40 agonist ivuxolimab. The CDR3 region is CATSRGPGGADTQYF. The CDR3 DNA is TGTGCCACCAGCAGAGGACCAGGGGGCGCAGATACGCAGTATTTT.